What follows are 8 T cell receptor beta chains derived from one specimen sequenced in a study of tumor and adjacent non-tumor tissue in lung cancer. RNA was extracted from bulk tissue without any cell sorting. TCRbeta libraries were built with three rounds of nested PCR, modified from ARM-PCR. TCRdb called the multiplex PCR reads again in MiXCR, with one record for every CDR3 protein. Of 76,000 or so distinct CDR3 sequences listed, around 70% are singletons. Material for sequencing was lung tumor tissue. The origin of the receptors is a woman between 65 and 79 years old with non-small cell lung cancer.

This clonotype was counted a few times. Without the conserved terminal phenylalanine or tryptophan, this CDR3 likely stems from a read error. The DNA is omitted, as the CDR3 cannot be located on it reliably, and the CDR3 follows TCRdb's listing. V usage is TRBV5-8 and J usage is TRBJ2-1; TRBD2 was called by the table and not checked on the DNA. The germline CDR1 and CDR2 sequences are SGHTS and YDEGEE. The CDR3 sequence runs 15 residues, both termini included. CDR3 loop: CASSLRGTNQMSKFL.

In DNA, the CDR3 is TGTGCCAACATCCTAGCCAGGGCGAGCACAGATACGCAGTATTTT. It encodes CANILARASTDTQYF. This chain uses TRBV11-1 with TRBJ2-3, with D perhaps TRBD1 or TRBD2 (5 bases each). This CDR3 has 15 amino acids. Trimming left V 10 bases short and J 0 bases short, with 17 bases between. Germline V gene data show CDR1 as SGHAT and CDR2 as FQDESV (reference sequence).

On this clonotype itself: The junction and the germline gene differ at one end; a read error may be behind it. The chain couples TRBV29-1 to TRBJ2-3; D is perhaps TRBD2 (7 bases). The CDR3 runs to 13 residues. Germline CDR1 is SQVTM and CDR2 is ANQGSEA. CDR3 protein: CSIEGGGADTQYF. Here the CDR3 DNA reads TGCAGCATTGAGGGAGGGGGTGCAGATACGCAGTATTTT.

The CDR3 bases are TGTGCCAGCACCTCCGCCGGGACAGGAGTCGTGCAGTACTTC. Translation: CASTSAGTGVVQYF. This chain connects TRBV28 to TRBJ2-7; 8 bases are a match to TRBD1. The CDR3 consists of 14 residues. With V trimmed by 7 bases and J by 9 bases, 14 bases remained unmatched. The germline V gene encodes CDR1 MDHEN and CDR2 SYDVKM.

Note on this clonotype: This may come from a read error, since a much larger clone is one base off. The CDR3 sequence: CASTEWGMTPDNTEAFF. As DNA, the CDR3 is TGTGCCAGCACCGAATGGGGTATGACACCCGACAACACTGAAGCTTTCTTT. The rearrangement uses TRBV7-8 and TRBJ1-1; no firm D call. The CDR3 sequence is 17 residues long. The ends were cut back, 7 bases at V and 2 bases at J, with 23 bases in the middle. CDR1 and CDR2 from the germline V gene are SGHVS and FQNEAQ.

This chain joins TRBV5-1 and TRBJ1-2; no definite D call. V lost 4 bases to trimming and J lost 5 bases, with 18 bases between them. Germline CDR1 and CDR2: SGHRS and YFSETQ. This CDR3 spans 15 amino acids. CDR3 residues: CASSALPVARYGYTF. The CDR3 DNA follows: TGCGCCAGCAGCGCCCTCCCAGTGGCTCGATATGGCTACACCTTC.

For this clonotype: The junction departs from the called germline gene at one end, perhaps through a read error. The chain has TRBV6-5 and TRBJ1-2, with a tentative D call TRBD1 (5 bases). The CDR3 is 15 residues long. Germline CDR1 reads MNHEY; CDR2 reads SVGAGI. The DNA of the CDR3 is TGTGCCAGTAGTTACTCGATAAACCAGGATTGGGGCCACACCTTC. The encoded protein is CASSYSINQDWGHTF.

Note on this clonotype: Lacking the conserved final phenylalanine or tryptophan, this CDR3 likely reflects a read error. The DNA for the CDR3 is TGCGCCAGCAGCAAAGAGACTAGCGGGAGGGCCGTCGTCTACGAGCAGTACCTC. Amino acid sequence: CASSKETSGRAVVYEQYL. The V call is TRBV4-1, the J call TRBJ2-7, with TRBD2 identical over 14 bases. CDR3 length equals 18 residues. Germline lookup yields CDR1 MGHRA and CDR2 YSYEKL.